A selection of T cell receptor beta chains follows, all from one sample in a study of regulatory T cells in long-lasting Graves disease. TCRdb re-analysed the multiplex PCR reads in MiXCR, keeping a single row per CDR3 protein. The table includes 320,000 or so distinct CDR3 sequences, 15% to 20% detected once. The sequencing used peripheral blood mononuclear cells (PBMCs), collected at new diagnosis, from a patient treated with antithyroid drugs. These receptors were obtained from a female donor with Graves disease. The CDR3 runs from the conserved cysteine through the conserved F or W. A D gene is named only where the DNA matches it firmly. Part of the rows lack a size; the others show once, few, many or a class for expanded clones.

V gene,D gene,J gene,CDR3 length,clone size,CDR3 DNA,CDR3 protein
TRBV28,TRBD1,TRBJ2-1,13,.,TGTGCCGCGGGGGACAGGGGTGTCGATGAGCAGTTCTTC,CAAGDRGVDEQFF
TRBV2,TRBD1,TRBJ1-6,15,many,TGTGCCAGCAAGGACAGGGGGAGTGGTGGTTCACCCCTCCACTTT,CASKDRGSGGSPLHF
TRBV13,TRBD2,TRBJ2-3,17,.,TGTGCCAGCAGCTTAGGCCCAACTAGCGGGAGAATAGATACGCAGTATTTT,CASSLGPTSGRIDTQYF
TRBV5-1,.,TRBJ2-1,15,many,TGCGCCAGCAGCCTGCCTTGGGGGGCTAGCAATGAGCAGTTCTTC,CASSLPWGASNEQFF
TRBV5-1,.,TRBJ2-2,13,few,TGCGCCAGCAAGAGGGGGGACACCCGGGAGCTGGTTTTT,CASKRGDTRELVF
TRBV7-2,.,TRBJ1-3,13,.,TGTGCCAGCACTGCCTCTTATGGAAACACCATATATTTT,CASTASYGNTIYF
TRBV30,.,TRBJ2-1,14,many,TGTGCCTGGAGTGTTCGTTCGGGCTACAATGAGCAGTTCTTC,CAWSVRSGYNEQFF
TRBV7-6,.,TRBJ1-4,15,.,TGTGCCAGCAGCTTACTTGCGGCAACTAATGAAAAACTGTTTTTT,CASSLLAATNEKLFF
TRBV12-3/TRBV12-4,TRBD2,TRBJ2-7,17,.,TGTGCCAGCAGTTTAGCGCTGGGACTAGCGGGCTCCTACGAGCAGTACTTC,CASSLALGLAGSYEQYF
TRBV19,TRBD1,TRBJ2-7,14,many,TGTGCCAGTAGTATAGGACAGGGCTCCTACGAGCAGTACTTC,CASSIGQGSYEQYF
TRBV12-3/TRBV12-4,.,TRBJ2-1,16,many,TGTGCCAGCAGTTTAAGTGCACTAGCCCCCTACAATGAGCAGTTCTTC,CASSLSALAPYNEQFF
TRBV20-1,.,TRBJ2-7,13,once,TGCAGTGCTGACGGGGGAATGGGCTACGAGCAGTACTTC,CSADGGMGYEQYF
TRBV2,TRBD1,TRBJ1-2,16,.,TGTGCCAGCAGTGAAGCGCTTTCAGGGGGCGCTTGGGGCTACACCTTC,CASSEALSGGAWGYTF
TRBV2,.,TRBJ2-7,14,many,TGTGCCACAGCAGGCACAGGGACGTCCTACGAGCAGTACTTC,CATAGTGTSYEQYF
TRBV20-1,TRBD2,TRBJ2-3,14,.,TGCAGTGCTGGGACTAGCGGGAGAACAGATACGCAGTATTTT,CSAGTSGRTDTQYF
TRBV19,TRBD2,TRBJ2-5,14,many,TGTGCCAGTAGTATAGCTAGCGGGTTTCCTTCCCAGTACTTC,CASSIASGFPSQYF
TRBV30,.,TRBJ1-5,11,many,TGTGCCTGGAGTGTAGGACAGCCCCAGCATTTT,CAWSVGQPQHF
TRBV30,.,TRBJ1-6,15,few,TGTGCCTGGAGTGTGTCTCGACACAGAAATTCACCCCTCCACTTT,CAWSVSRHRNSPLHF
TRBV20-1,TRBD1,TRBJ2-7,16,few,TGCAGTGCTAGTCTCCTGGGGACAGGGCTCTCCTACGAGCAGTACTTC,CSASLLGTGLSYEQYF
TRBV6-1,.,TRBJ1-2,14,.,TGTGCCAGCAGGAATAGCCGGGCGCCAGATGGCTACACCTTC,CASRNSRAPDGYTF
TRBV5-1,.,TRBJ1-1,15,.,TGCGCCAGCAGCTTGTGGGGGGCGAGGAACACTGAAGCTTTCTTT,CASSLWGARNTEAFF
TRBV5-8,TRBD1,TRBJ2-5,15,.,TGTGCCAGCAGCTCCCACCGACAGGGCCCAGAGACCCAGTACTTC,CASSSHRQGPETQYF
TRBV5-1,TRBD2,TRBJ2-7,16,few,TGCGCCAGCAGCTTGAGCCCTAGCGGGACCTCCTACGAGCAGTACTTC,CASSLSPSGTSYEQYF
TRBV20-1,TRBD2,TRBJ2-3,16,many,TGCAGTGCTAGGGTCTCTAGCGGGAAGGGCGGAGATACGCAGTATTTT,CSARVSSGKGGDTQYF
TRBV5-1,.,TRBJ2-2,16,few,TGCGCCAGCAGCCCCATAGGGCAGAGCTCCACCGGGGAGCTGTTTTTT,CASSPIGQSSTGELFF
TRBV27,.,TRBJ2-3,13,many,TGTGCCAGCAGTTTATCGGAGGCGGGTACGCAGTATTTT,CASSLSEAGTQYF
TRBV7-3,.,TRBJ2-1,16,many,TGTGCCAGCAGCTTAGGGGAGCGCCGTCTGGATCATGAGCAGTTCTTC,CASSLGERRLDHEQFF
TRBV7-6,.,TRBJ2-2,16,many,TGTGCCAGCAGCTTAGCTCCTTGGGGGAACACCGGGGAGCTGTTTTTT,CASSLAPWGNTGELFF
TRBV28,TRBD1,TRBJ2-5,14,few,TGTGCCAGCAGCCGGGCGGACAGGAAAGAGACCCAGTACTTC,CASSRADRKETQYF
TRBV7-2,.,TRBJ1-2,13,many,TGTGCCAGCAGCCTGAACCGGGACGAAGGCTACACCTTC,CASSLNRDEGYTF
TRBV24-1,.,TRBJ2-5,16,many,TGTGCCACCAGTGATTCAGCAGACAGTATCCAAGAGACCCAGTACTTC,CATSDSADSIQETQYF
TRBV27,.,TRBJ1-1,16,many,TGTGCCAGCAGTTTATCCCGGACAAGAAAGAACACTGAAGCTTTCTTT,CASSLSRTRKNTEAFF
TRBV28,.,TRBJ1-6,16,many,TGTGCCAGCAGTTTATTACCGGGACAAGATAATTCACCCCTCCACTTT,CASSLLPGQDNSPLHF
TRBV2,TRBD2,TRBJ2-5,14,many,TGTGCCTCCCGGGCACTAGCGGGACAAGAGACCCAGTACTTC,CASRALAGQETQYF
TRBV19,TRBD1,TRBJ2-7,15,many,TGTGCCAGTAGCGGGACAGGGGCCGACTCCTACGAGCAGTACTTC,CASSGTGADSYEQYF
TRBV19,.,TRBJ1-5,14,many,TGTGCCAGTAGTATTAGGCGGGTGGATCAGCCCCAGCATTTT,CASSIRRVDQPQHF
TRBV28,.,TRBJ2-3,16,many,TGTGCCAGCAGTTTAAGTGGCCCAATGCGCACAGATACGCAGTATTTT,CASSLSGPMRTDTQYF
TRBV20-1,.,TRBJ2-3,14,few,TGCAGTGCTAGTAAAGAGGGGCCCACAGATACGCAGTATTTT,CSASKEGPTDTQYF
TRBV29-1,TRBD2,TRBJ2-1,17,.,TGCAGCGTTCGAGGGGTGTTGGCGGGAGGGTCCTACAATGAGCAGTTCTTC,CSVRGVLAGGSYNEQFF
TRBV14,.,TRBJ2-3,13,once,TGTGCCAGCAGCCAGGAGGGGAGAGATACGCAGTATTTT,CASSQEGRDTQYF
TRBV6-1,.,TRBJ1-1,17,.,TGTGCCAGCAGCTTTGAACCGATAGGGAGAATGAACACTGAAGCTTTCTTT,CASSFEPIGRMNTEAFF
TRBV2,.,TRBJ1-1,13,many,TGTGCCAGCAGAGGACGATTGAACACTGAAGCTTTCTTT,CASRGRLNTEAFF
TRBV2,.,TRBJ1-4,14,many,TGTGCCAGCAGTGAAGCCGCGAGCGAGGAAAAACTGTTTTTT,CASSEAASEEKLFF
TRBV20-1,.,TRBJ1-4,14,many,TGCAGTTTTAGCCGGGGGCCGTATAATGAAAAACTGTTTTTT,CSFSRGPYNEKLFF
TRBV7-8,.,TRBJ2-3,13,.,TGTGCCACCTACGGTTTCGCCTCAGATACGCAGTATTTT,CATYGFASDTQYF
TRBV5-1,.,TRBJ2-7,16,many,TGTGCCAGCAGCCTGGATGGTGCAGGGCTGTACTACGAGCAGTACTTC,CASSLDGAGLYYEQYF
TRBV6-1,.,TRBJ1-5,14,.,TGTGCCAGCATCGACAGTAAAAGCAATCAGCCCCAGCATTTT,CASIDSKSNQPQHF
TRBV24-1,.,TRBJ2-7,16,.,TGTGCCACCAGTGACCGGACAGCGCTAAATATCTACGAGCAGTACTTC,CATSDRTALNIYEQYF
TRBV27,TRBD1,TRBJ2-3,18,many,TGTGCCAGCAGTTTACGGCCTCCGGGACAGGGCAGCACAGATACGCAGTATTTT,CASSLRPPGQGSTDTQYF
TRBV6-2/TRBV6-3,TRBD1,TRBJ2-7,15,.,TGTGCCAGCAGATCCGGGACAGGGGGCGCGTACGAGCAGTACTTC,CASRSGTGGAYEQYF
TRBV12-3/TRBV12-4,.,TRBJ1-1,15,many,TGTGCCAGCAGTTTAGGGAAAGGGTCGTTATCTGAAGCTTTCTTT,CASSLGKGSLSEAFF
TRBV20-1,.,TRBJ2-2,16,many,TGCAGTGCTAGAGATCCGCGGTCCAGGAACACCGGGGAGCTGTTTTTT,CSARDPRSRNTGELFF
TRBV29-1,TRBD1,TRBJ2-7,14,.,TGCAGCGTTGCTAGGGACAGGGTGCGGAACGAGCAGTACTTC,CSVARDRVRNEQYF